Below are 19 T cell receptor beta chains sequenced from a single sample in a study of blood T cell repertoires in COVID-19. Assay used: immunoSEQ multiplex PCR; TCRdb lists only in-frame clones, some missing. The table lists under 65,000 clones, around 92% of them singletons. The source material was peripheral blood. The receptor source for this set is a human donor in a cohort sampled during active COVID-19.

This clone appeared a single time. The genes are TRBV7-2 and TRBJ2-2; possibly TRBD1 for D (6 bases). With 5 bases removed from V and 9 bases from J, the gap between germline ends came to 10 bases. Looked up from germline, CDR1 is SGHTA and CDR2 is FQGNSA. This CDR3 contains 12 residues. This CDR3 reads CASSPQGWELFF. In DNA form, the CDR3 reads TGTGCCAGCAGCCCGCAGGGGTGGGAGCTGTTTTTT.

This CDR3 is CASTIPYEAFF. The CDR3 DNA reads TGTGCCAGCACCATCCCCTATGAAGCTTTCTTT. The chain joins TRBV2 to TRBJ1-1; D unclear. Germline V gene data show CDR1 as SNHLY and CDR2 as FYNNEI. The CDR3 is made up of 11 amino acids. The V end was cut by 7 bases, the J end by 7 bases, with 10 bases between.

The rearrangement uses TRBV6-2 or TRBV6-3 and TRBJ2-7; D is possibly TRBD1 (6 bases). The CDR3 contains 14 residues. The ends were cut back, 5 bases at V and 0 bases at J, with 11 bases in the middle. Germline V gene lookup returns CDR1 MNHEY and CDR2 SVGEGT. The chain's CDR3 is CASSKTGASYEQYF. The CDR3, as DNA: TGTGCCAGCAGTAAGACAGGCGCCTCCTACGAGCAGTACTTC.

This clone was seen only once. CDR3 residues: CASSLRQGEGSNQPQHF. CDR3 DNA: TGTGCCAGCAGTCTGAGACAGGGGGAGGGTAGCAATCAGCCCCAGCATTTT. The gene calls are TRBV27 and TRBJ1-5, with TRBD1 identical over 9 bases. This CDR3 has 17 amino acids. V shed 5 bases, J shed 0 bases, and the junction held 8 bases outside the gene matches. Germline V gene data show CDR1 as MNHEY and CDR2 as SMNVEV (reference sequence).

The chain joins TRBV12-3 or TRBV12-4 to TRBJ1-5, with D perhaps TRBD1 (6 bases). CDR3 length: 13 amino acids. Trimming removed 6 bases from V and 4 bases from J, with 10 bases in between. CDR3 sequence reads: CASSYDRNQPQHF. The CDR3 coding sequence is TGTGCCAGCAGCTACGACAGGAATCAGCCCCAGCATTTT.

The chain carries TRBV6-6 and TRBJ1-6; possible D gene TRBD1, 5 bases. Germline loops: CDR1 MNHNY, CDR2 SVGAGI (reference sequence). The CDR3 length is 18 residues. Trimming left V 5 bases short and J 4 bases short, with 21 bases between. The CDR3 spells CASSPLPSTARYNSPLHF. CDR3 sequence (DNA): TGTGCCAGCAGTCCCCTCCCGTCGACAGCCCGTTATAATTCACCCCTCCACTTT.

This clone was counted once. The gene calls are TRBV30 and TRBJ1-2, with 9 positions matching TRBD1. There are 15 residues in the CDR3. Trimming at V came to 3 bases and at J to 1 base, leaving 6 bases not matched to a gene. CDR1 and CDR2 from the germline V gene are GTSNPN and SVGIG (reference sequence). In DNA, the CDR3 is TGTGCCTGGAGCGACAGGGGGACGGGTAACTATGGCTACACCTTC. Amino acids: CAWSDRGTGNYGYTF. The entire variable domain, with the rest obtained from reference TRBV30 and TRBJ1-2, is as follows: SQTIHQWPATLVQPVGSPLSLECTVEGTSNPNLYWYRQAAGRGLQLLFYSVGIGQISSEVPQNLSASRPQDRQFILSSKKLLLSDSGFYLCAWSDRGTGNYGYTFGSGTRLTVV.

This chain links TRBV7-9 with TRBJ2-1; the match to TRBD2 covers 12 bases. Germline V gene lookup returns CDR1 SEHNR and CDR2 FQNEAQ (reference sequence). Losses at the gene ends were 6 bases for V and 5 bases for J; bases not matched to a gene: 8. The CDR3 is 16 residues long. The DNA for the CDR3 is TGTGCCAGCAGGGATCGACTAGCGGGAGCGGACAATGAGCAGTTCTTC. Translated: CASRDRLAGADNEQFF.

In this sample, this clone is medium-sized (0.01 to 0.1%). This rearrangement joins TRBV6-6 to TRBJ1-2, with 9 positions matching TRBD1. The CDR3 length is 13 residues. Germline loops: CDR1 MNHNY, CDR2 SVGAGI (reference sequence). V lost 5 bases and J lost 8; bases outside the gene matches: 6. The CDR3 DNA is TGTGCCAGCAGTACGGGACAGGGTTTGGGCTACACCTTC. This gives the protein CASSTGQGLGYTF.

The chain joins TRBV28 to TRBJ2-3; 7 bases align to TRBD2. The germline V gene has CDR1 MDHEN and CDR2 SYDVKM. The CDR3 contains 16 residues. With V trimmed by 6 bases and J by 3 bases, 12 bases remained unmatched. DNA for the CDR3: TGTGCCAGCAGACCCGCCGGAGCGGGGTTTACAGATACGCAGTATTTT. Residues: CASRPAGAGFTDTQYF.

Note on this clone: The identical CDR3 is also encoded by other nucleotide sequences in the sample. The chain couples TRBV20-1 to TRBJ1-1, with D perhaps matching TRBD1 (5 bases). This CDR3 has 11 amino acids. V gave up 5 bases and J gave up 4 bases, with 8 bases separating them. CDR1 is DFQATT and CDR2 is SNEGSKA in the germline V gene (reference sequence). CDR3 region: CSASGGTEAFF. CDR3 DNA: TGCAGTGCTTCGGGGGGCACTGAAGCTTTCTTT.

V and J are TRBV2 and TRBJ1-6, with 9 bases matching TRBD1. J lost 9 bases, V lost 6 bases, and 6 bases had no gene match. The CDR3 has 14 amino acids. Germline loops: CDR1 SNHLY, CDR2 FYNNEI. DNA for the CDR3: TGTGCCAGCAGGCAGGAGACAGGGGGTTCACCCCTCCACTTT. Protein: CASRQETGGSPLHF.

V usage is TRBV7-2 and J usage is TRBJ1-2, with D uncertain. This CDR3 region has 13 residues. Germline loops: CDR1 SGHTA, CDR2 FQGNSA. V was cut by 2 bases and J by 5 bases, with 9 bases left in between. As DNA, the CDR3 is TGTGCCAGCAGCTTATTACCCGAGTATGGCTACACCTTC. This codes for CASSLLPEYGYTF.

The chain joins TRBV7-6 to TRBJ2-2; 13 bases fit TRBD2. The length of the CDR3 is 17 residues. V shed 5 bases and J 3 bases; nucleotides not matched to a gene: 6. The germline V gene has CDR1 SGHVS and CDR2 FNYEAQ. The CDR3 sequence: CASSEGLAGTYTGELFF. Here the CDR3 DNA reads TGTGCCAGCAGCGAGGGACTAGCGGGGACCTACACCGGGGAGCTGTTTTTT.

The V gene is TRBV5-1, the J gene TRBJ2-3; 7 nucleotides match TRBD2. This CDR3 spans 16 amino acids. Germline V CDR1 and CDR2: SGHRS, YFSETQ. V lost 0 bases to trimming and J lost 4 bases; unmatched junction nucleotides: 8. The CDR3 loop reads CASSLVAGVAADTQYF. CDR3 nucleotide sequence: TGCGCCAGCAGCTTGGTGGCGGGAGTGGCGGCAGATACGCAGTATTTT.

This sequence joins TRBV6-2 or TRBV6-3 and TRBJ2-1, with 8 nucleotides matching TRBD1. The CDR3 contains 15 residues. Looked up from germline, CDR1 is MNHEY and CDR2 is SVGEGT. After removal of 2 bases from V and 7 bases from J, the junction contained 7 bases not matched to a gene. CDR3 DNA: TGTGCCAGCAGTTACGCGGCAGGGGGCCGTAATGAGCAGTTCTTC. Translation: CASSYAAGGRNEQFF.

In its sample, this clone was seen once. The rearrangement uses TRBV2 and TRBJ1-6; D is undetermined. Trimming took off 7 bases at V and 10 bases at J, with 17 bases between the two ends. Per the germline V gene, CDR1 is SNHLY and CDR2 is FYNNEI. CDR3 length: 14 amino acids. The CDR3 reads CASTLQNTQSPLHF. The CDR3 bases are TGTGCCAGCACTTTACAGAATACCCAATCACCCCTCCACTTT.

CDR3 nucleotides: TGTGCCAGTAGTATCGCGACAGTTAACTATGGCTACACCTTC. Its translation: CASSIATVNYGYTF. J is TRBJ1-2 and V is TRBV19; TRBD1 is a possible D gene (5 bases). Germline V lookup: CDR1 LNHDA, CDR2 SQIVND (reference sequence). The CDR3 is made up of 14 amino acids. Trimming left V 3 bases short and J 1 base short, with 9 bases between.

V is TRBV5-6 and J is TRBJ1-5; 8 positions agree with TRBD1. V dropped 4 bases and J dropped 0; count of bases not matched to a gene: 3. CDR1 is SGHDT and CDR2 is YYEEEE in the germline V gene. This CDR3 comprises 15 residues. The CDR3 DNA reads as TGTGCCAGCAGCGTGACAGGGGATAGCAATCAGCCCCAGCATTTT. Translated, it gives CASSVTGDSNQPQHF. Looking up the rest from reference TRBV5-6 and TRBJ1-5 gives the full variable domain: DAGVTQSPTHLIKTRGQQVTLRCSPKSGHDTVSWYQQALGQGPQFIFQYYEEEERQRGNFPDRFSGHQFPNYSSELNVNALLLGDSALYLCASSVTGDSNQPQHFGDGTRLSIL.